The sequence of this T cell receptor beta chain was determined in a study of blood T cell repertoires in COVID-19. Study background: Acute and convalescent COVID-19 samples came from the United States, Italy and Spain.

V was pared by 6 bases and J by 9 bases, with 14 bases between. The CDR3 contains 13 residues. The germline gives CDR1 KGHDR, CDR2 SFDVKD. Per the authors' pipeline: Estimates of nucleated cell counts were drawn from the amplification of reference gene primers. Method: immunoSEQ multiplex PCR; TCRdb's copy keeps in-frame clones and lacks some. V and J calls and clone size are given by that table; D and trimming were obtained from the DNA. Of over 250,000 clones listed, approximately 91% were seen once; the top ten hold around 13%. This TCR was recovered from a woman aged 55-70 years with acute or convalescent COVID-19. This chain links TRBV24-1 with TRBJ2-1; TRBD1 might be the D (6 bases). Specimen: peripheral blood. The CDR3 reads CATSWGTLGEQFF. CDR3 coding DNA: TGTGCCACCAGTTGGGGGACATTAGGTGAGCAGTTCTTC.